The 32 T cell receptor beta chains below were found in one sample sequenced in a study of blood T cell repertoires in COVID-19. Generated by immunoSEQ multiplex PCR, the TCRdb table keeps only in-frame clones and is missing some. The sample lists 430,000 or so clones, more than 70% seen once, with approximately 1.5% in the top ten. Input material: PBMCs or T cells enriched from blood (not recorded which). These receptor sequences come from a woman aged 18 to 35 who had been exposed to COVID-19.

The CDR3 region is CASSPRTETNEKLFF. In DNA form, the CDR3 reads TGTGCCAGTAGTCCTCGGACAGAGACTAATGAAAAACTGTTTTTT. The V call is TRBV19, the J call TRBJ1-4; maybe TRBD1 (6 bases). V gave up 5 bases and J gave up 2 bases, with 12 bases separating them. The CDR3 is made up of 15 amino acids. Germline lookup yields CDR1 LNHDA and CDR2 SQIVND (reference sequence).

J is TRBJ1-2 and V is TRBV4-1; 7 nucleotides line up with TRBD1. CDR1 and CDR2 from the germline V gene are MGHRA and YSYEKL. The CDR3 is 16 residues long. After removal of 3 bases from V and 4 bases from J, the junction contained 11 bases not matched to a gene. The CDR3 protein is CASSHSPTGWGYGYTF. In DNA, the CDR3 is TGCGCCAGCAGCCACTCACCGACAGGGTGGGGCTATGGCTACACCTTC.

The rearrangement uses TRBV7-8 and TRBJ2-1, with no clear D. The germline V and J ends were trimmed by 0 bases and 6 bases, with 6 bases remaining between them. The CDR3 spans 13 residues. Germline V gene sequence: CDR1 SGHVS, CDR2 FQNEAQ. This chain's CDR3 is CASSLAGSNEQFF. The CDR3 DNA follows: TGTGCCAGCAGCTTAGCGGGCTCCAATGAGCAGTTCTTC. The full variable domain, rest sourced from reference TRBV7-8 and TRBJ2-1, is GAGVSQSPRYKVAKRGQDVALRCDPISGHVSLFWYQQALGQGPEFLTYFQNEAQLDKSGLPSDRFFAERPEGSVSTLKIQRTQQEDSAVYLCASSLAGSNEQFFGPGTRLTVL.

As concerns this clone: An end of the junction does not agree with germline; a read error may underlie this. V usage is TRBV5-6 and J usage is TRBJ2-7; 7 bases are shared with TRBD1. The V gene's germline CDR1 is SGHDT and CDR2 YYEEEE. This CDR3 contains 13 residues. CDR3 sequence (DNA): TGTGCCAGCAGCCCAGGGACAGCCCTACGAGCAGTCTTC. It specifies CASSPGTALRAVF. Full variable domain (outside the CDR3, taken from reference TRBV5-6 and TRBJ2-7): DAGVTQSPTHLIKTRGQQVTLRCSPKSGHDTVSWYQQALGQGPQFIFQYYEEEERQRGNFPDRFSGHQFPNYSSELNVNALLLGDSALYLCASSPGTALRAVFGPGTRLTVT.

The V gene is TRBV7-8, the J gene TRBJ1-5; D is possibly TRBD1 (6 bases). The CDR3 has 14 residues. Germline loops: CDR1 SGHVS, CDR2 FQNEAQ. Trimming cost V 5 bases and J 4 bases, with 12 bases left between them. The CDR3 region is CASSADSVNQPQHF. The CDR3 DNA is TGTGCCAGCAGCGCGGACAGTGTGAATCAGCCCCAGCATTTT.

The genes are TRBV2 and TRBJ1-5; D is undetermined. CDR1 is SNHLY and CDR2 is FYNNEI in the germline V gene. The CDR3 is made up of 15 amino acids. V was clipped by 1 base and J by 1 base, with 8 bases between them. The CDR3 protein is CASSEGGGSNQPQHF. The CDR3 DNA sequence: TGTGCCAGCAGTGAAGGAGGAGGGAGCAATCAGCCCCAGCATTTT.

The chain has TRBV29-1 and TRBJ2-3, with D possibly TRBD1 on 6 matching bases. V was shortened by 0 bases and J by 4 bases, with 14 bases between the two germline ends. Germline V lookup: CDR1 SQVTM, CDR2 ANQGSEA. The CDR3 contains 15 residues. In DNA, the CDR3 is TGCAGCGTTGAAGATCGACAGGATGGTGCAGATACGCAGTATTTT. Its protein product is CSVEDRQDGADTQYF.

V usage is TRBV4-3 and J usage is TRBJ2-2; 7 bases fit TRBD2. V gave up 1 base and J gave up 3 bases; unmatched junction bases: 11. The CDR3 totals 18 residues. CDR1 is LGHNA and CDR2 is YSLEER in the germline V gene. CDR3 coding DNA: TGCGCCAGCAGCCAAGCCGCCTGGGGGGGTATGGACACCGGGGAGCTGTTTTTT. Protein product: CASSQAAWGGMDTGELFF.

The chain employs TRBV9 and TRBJ2-7; TRBD2 matches at 9 bases. Germline lookup yields CDR1 SGDLS and CDR2 YYNGEE. This CDR3 is built from 18 residues. V gave up 0 bases and J gave up 1 base; unmatched junction bases: 11. The CDR3, as DNA: TGTGCCAGCAGCGTAGGGCTAGCGGGATTTTCCCCTTCCTACGAGCAGTACTTC. Its protein is CASSVGLAGFSPSYEQYF.

This clone was seen a few times. The chain carries TRBV27 and TRBJ2-7, with 10 bases aligning to TRBD2. This CDR3 comprises 18 residues. The junction had 11 bases not matched to a gene; V was cut back by 0 bases and J by 3 bases. CDR1 and CDR2 (germline): MNHEY, SMNVEV (reference sequence). CDR3 bases: TGTGCCAGCAGTTTATCCCGGGGGCTAGCGGGAGATTTCTACGAGCAGTACTTC. Its translation: CASSLSRGLAGDFYEQYF.

This clone appeared a single time. The J gene is TRBJ2-7, the V gene TRBV12-3 or TRBV12-4; D gene unclear. CDR3 length equals 12 residues. V lost 6 bases to trimming and J lost 5 bases, with 11 bases between them. The CDR3 reads CASSPGWNEQYF. In DNA, the CDR3 is TGTGCCAGCAGCCCCGGGTGGAACGAGCAGTACTTC.

The chain employs TRBV5-4 and TRBJ1-5; 8 bases are shared with TRBD1. V dropped 0 bases and J dropped 9; count of bases not matched to a gene: 8. The CDR3 is made up of 15 amino acids. The germline CDR1 and CDR2 sequences are SGHNT and YYREEE (reference sequence). The CDR3 here is CASSLDRGSDGPQHF. The CDR3 DNA is TGTGCCAGCAGCTTGGACAGGGGGTCGGATGGGCCCCAGCATTTT.

This chain uses TRBV7-2 with TRBJ2-7, with D perhaps TRBD2 (5 bases). CDR1 is SGHTA, CDR2 FQGNSA, per germline. The CDR3 totals 13 residues. V gave up 5 bases and J gave up 3 bases, with 11 bases separating them. DNA for the CDR3: TGTGCCAGCAGCCCTAGGGCGGGCTACGAGCAGTACTTC. Translation gives CASSPRAGYEQYF. The variable domain in full, completed from reference TRBV7-2 and TRBJ2-7, reads GAGVSQSPSNKVTEKGKDVELRCDPISGHTALYWYRQSLGQGLEFLIYFQGNSAPDKSGLPSDRFSAERTGGSVSTLTIQRTQQEDSAVYLCASSPRAGYEQYFGPGTRLTVT.

The genes are TRBV19 and TRBJ2-7; weak D call: TRBD1 (5 bases). CDR3 length equals 15 residues. CDR1 and CDR2 (germline): LNHDA, SQIVND (reference sequence). V was shortened by 6 bases and J by 0 bases, with 15 bases between the two germline ends. In nucleotides, the CDR3 is TGTGCCAGTAGGAAAGACAGAACCAGCTCCTACGAGCAGTACTTC. Translation gives CASRKDRTSSYEQYF.

This clone was picked up one time. The rearrangement links TRBV29-1 to TRBJ2-5; TRBD2 agrees at 16 bases. Trimming took 4 bases from V and 3 from J; bases not matched to a gene: 8. The CDR3 length is 17 residues. From germline, CDR1 is SQVTM and CDR2 ANQGSEA. The CDR3 DNA reads as TGCAGCGTTGGCCCCGGGACTAGCGGGGGGGCCGAAGAGACCCAGTACTTC. Protein sequence: CSVGPGTSGGAEETQYF.

J is TRBJ1-1 and V is TRBV28; D ambiguous. CDR1 is MDHEN, CDR2 SYDVKM, per germline. The CDR3 loop spans 13 amino acids. V dropped 2 bases and J dropped 12 bases, with 16 bases sitting between them. The CDR3 DNA is TGTGCCAGCAGTTTAGATGGACTTACCGGGCCTTTCTTT. The encoded protein is CASSLDGLTGPFF.

V and J are TRBV7-2 and TRBJ2-5; D remains unclear. The CDR3 totals 16 residues. Trimming cost V 3 bases and J 1 base, with 15 bases left between them. The germline gives CDR1 SGHTA, CDR2 FQGNSA. As DNA, the CDR3 is TGTGCCAGCAGCTTTATGAGGATTAGCCCCCAAGAGACCCAGTACTTC. It encodes CASSFMRISPQETQYF.

This chain joins TRBV2 and TRBJ1-2; 8 nucleotides agree with TRBD1. CDR3 length equals 13 residues. V lost 4 bases and J lost 8; bases outside the gene matches: 6. In germline, CDR1 is SNHLY, CDR2 FYNNEI. CDR3 sequence: CASSAGQASGYTF. CDR3 coding DNA: TGTGCCAGCAGTGCGGGACAGGCAAGCGGCTACACCTTC.

This clone has at least ten counts. The chain employs TRBV5-1 and TRBJ2-5; TRBD2 agrees at 12 bases. The germline gives CDR1 SGHRS, CDR2 YFSETQ. V gave up 3 bases and J gave up 2 bases; unmatched junction bases: 5. The CDR3 loop spans 16 amino acids. Here the CDR3 DNA reads TGCGCCAGCAGCTCCGGGACTAGCGGGCGACAAGAGACCCAGTACTTC. Its protein is CASSSGTSGRQETQYF.

The V call is TRBV29-1, the J call TRBJ2-4; TRBD2 is a possible D gene (5 bases). In germline, CDR1 is SQVTM, CDR2 ANQGSEA. V was shortened by 6 bases and J by 7 bases, with 19 bases between the two germline ends. The CDR3 is 14 amino acids. The CDR3 sequence: CSVHTPGSPNIQYF. Here the CDR3 DNA reads TGCAGCGTCCATACCCCGGGATCCCCCAACATTCAGTACTTC.

The chain links TRBV4-2 to TRBJ2-5; TRBD2 matches 7 bases. J lost 2 bases, V lost 7 bases, and 7 bases had no gene match. CDR3 length equals 14 residues. CDR1 LGHNA and CDR2 YNFKEQ come from the germline V gene. The CDR3 loop is CASNLGREQETQYF. The CDR3 DNA reads TGTGCCAGCAATCTCGGGCGGGAGCAAGAGACCCAGTACTTC.

CDR3 amino acids: CASSQAPGTDLQETQYF. The CDR3 region has the DNA TGCGCCAGCAGCCAGGCCCCCGGGACAGATCTGCAGGAGACCCAGTACTTC. The chain couples TRBV4-1 to TRBJ2-5; TRBD1 agrees at 7 bases. The germline gives CDR1 MGHRA, CDR2 YSYEKL. V gave up 3 bases and J gave up 5 bases; unmatched junction bases: 15. CDR3 size: 17 residues.

The genes are TRBV28 and TRBJ2-7; TRBD1 aligns across 9 bases. The germline CDR1 and CDR2 sequences are MDHEN and SYDVKM. V was clipped by 3 bases and J by 3 bases; unmatched bases: 3. The CDR3 length is 14 residues. The CDR3 DNA sequence: TGTGCCAGCAGTTTTTTGACAGGGGGCTACGAGCAGTACTTC. Its protein is CASSFLTGGYEQYF.

In regard to this clone: Germline is not matched at one junction end, which may reflect a read error. The same CDR3 can be traced to other DNA sequences in this sample. The rearrangement uses TRBV19 and TRBJ2-3, with D unclear. Germline lookup yields CDR1 LNHDA and CDR2 SQIVND (reference sequence). The CDR3 runs to 12 residues. CDR3 DNA sequence: TGTGCCAGCAGTATGTTTAGCTTCGCGCAGTATTTT. Encoded protein: CASSMFSFAQYF. Combining the CDR3 with reference TRBV19 and TRBJ2-3 gives the whole variable domain DGGITQSPKYLFRKEGQNVTLSCEQNLNHDAMYWYRQDPGQGLRLIYYSQIVNDFQKGDIAEGYSVSREKKESFPLTVTSAQKNPTAFYLCASSMFSFAQYFGPGTRLTVL.

This chain uses TRBV28 with TRBJ2-5, with 11 bases matching TRBD2. The J segment lost 3 bases and the V segment lost 8 bases, leaving 5 bases of the junction unmatched. The CDR3 loop spans 14 amino acids. Germline CDR1 MDHEN, CDR2 SYDVKM. CDR3 sequence (DNA): TGTGCCAGCGTGGGACTAGCGGAGAAAGAGACCCAGTACTTC. It encodes CASVGLAEKETQYF.

The rearrangement uses TRBV12-1 and TRBJ1-4; TRBD1, as called in the table, went unchecked against the DNA. TRBV12-1 is reported as a pseudogene. The CDR3 has 14 residues. The CDR3 region has the DNA TGTGCCAGCAGCCCTGACAGGGGGCATCATCAACTGTTTTTT. Translating gives CASSPDRGHHQLFF.

V gene TRBV10-3 combines with J gene TRBJ2-3; D not resolved. The germline V and J ends were trimmed by 8 bases and 4 bases, with 13 bases remaining between them. The CDR3 runs to 13 residues. Germline CDR1 reads ENHRY; CDR2 reads SYGVKD. The CDR3 region has the DNA TGTGCCATCTCAAAGCCAGGTTCAGATACGCAGTATTTT. Translation gives CAISKPGSDTQYF.

The gene calls are TRBV30 and TRBJ2-7, with 11 bases aligning to TRBD1. After removal of 6 bases from V and 3 bases from J, the junction contained 10 bases not matched to a gene. CDR3 length: 15 residues. The germline V gene encodes CDR1 GTSNPN and CDR2 SVGIG (reference sequence). The CDR3 nucleotides are TGTGCCTGTTTTTTCGTTGGGACAGGGGGCTACGAGCAGTACTTC. It translates to CACFFVGTGGYEQYF.

The J gene is TRBJ2-7, the V gene TRBV5-1, with D perhaps matching TRBD1 (6 bases). The CDR3 is 14 residues long. Germline loops: CDR1 SGHRS, CDR2 YFSETQ. Trimming took off 4 bases at V and 7 bases at J, with 18 bases between the two ends. The CDR3 DNA follows: TGCGCCAGCAGCCCCGACGGGACATATGGGGAGCAGTACTTC. Protein sequence: CASSPDGTYGEQYF.

The gene calls are TRBV5-1 and TRBJ1-5; 8 positions match TRBD1. In germline, CDR1 is SGHRS, CDR2 YFSETQ. Trimming removed 1 base from V and 5 bases from J; junction bases left unmatched: 5. The CDR3 sequence is 15 residues long. DNA of the CDR3: TGCGCCAGCAGCTTGACGGCAGGGGGCTATCAGCCCCAGCATTTT. This gives the protein CASSLTAGGYQPQHF.

This chain uses TRBV4-3 with TRBJ2-7, with 8 bases matching TRBD1. This CDR3 has 20 amino acids. J was trimmed by 3 bases and V by 0 bases; bases with no gene match: 19. CDR1 is LGHNA, CDR2 YSLEER, per germline. The CDR3 DNA follows: TGCGCCAGCAGCCAAGACGTCCCCCGATCTGTGGGACAGGCCATCTACGAGCAGTACTTC. It is translated as CASSQDVPRSVGQAIYEQYF.

This clone was detected once. The chain employs TRBV2 and TRBJ2-5; 15 positions agree with TRBD2. CDR1 is SNHLY and CDR2 is FYNNEI in the germline V gene. The CDR3 extends over 16 amino acids. The trim removed 5 bases at V and 5 bases at J, leaving 6 bases unmatched. The CDR3 reads CASSSYGTSGGETQYF. The CDR3 DNA is TGTGCCAGCAGTAGCTACGGGACTAGCGGGGGGGAGACCCAGTACTTC.